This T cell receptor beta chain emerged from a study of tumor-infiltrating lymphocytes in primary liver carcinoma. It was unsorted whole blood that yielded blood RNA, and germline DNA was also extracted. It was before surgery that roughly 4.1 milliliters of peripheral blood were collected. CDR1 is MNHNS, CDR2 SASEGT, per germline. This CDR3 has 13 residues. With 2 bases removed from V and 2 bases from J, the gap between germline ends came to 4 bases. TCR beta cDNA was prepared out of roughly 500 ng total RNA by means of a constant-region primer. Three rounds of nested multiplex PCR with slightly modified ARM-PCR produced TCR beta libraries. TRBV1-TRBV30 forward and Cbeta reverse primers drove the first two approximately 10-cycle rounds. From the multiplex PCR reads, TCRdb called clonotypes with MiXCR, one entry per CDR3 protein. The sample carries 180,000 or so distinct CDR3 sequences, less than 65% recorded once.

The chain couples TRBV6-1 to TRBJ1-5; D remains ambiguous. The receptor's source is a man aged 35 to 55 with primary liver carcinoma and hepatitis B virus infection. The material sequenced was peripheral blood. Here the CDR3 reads CASSEHGNQPQHF. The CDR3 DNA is TGTGCCAGCAGTGAACACGGCAATCAGCCCCAGCATTTT.